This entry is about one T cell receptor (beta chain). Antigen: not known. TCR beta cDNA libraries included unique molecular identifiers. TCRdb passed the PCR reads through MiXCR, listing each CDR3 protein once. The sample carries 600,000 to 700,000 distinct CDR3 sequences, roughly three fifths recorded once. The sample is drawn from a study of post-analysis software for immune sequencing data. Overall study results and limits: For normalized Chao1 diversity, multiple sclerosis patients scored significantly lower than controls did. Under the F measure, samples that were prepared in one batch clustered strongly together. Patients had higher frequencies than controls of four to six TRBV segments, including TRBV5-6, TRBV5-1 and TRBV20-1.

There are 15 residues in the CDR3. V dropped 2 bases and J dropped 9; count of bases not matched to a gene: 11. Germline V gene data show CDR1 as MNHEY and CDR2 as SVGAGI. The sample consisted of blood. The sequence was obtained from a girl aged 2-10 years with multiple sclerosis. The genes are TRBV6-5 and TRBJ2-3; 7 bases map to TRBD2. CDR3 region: CASSYQAGAGITQYF. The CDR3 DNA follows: TGTGCCAGCAGTTACCAGGCGGGAGCGGGAATCACGCAGTATTTT.